This TCR beta chain is from a study of blood T cell repertoires in COVID-19. Background on the study: Material from acute and convalescent COVID-19 was sourced from the United States, Italy and Spain. PBMCs, B-cell-depleted T cells, or T cells were the source of the cDNA or gDNA that made up the material.

In the original workflow: Amplification from reference gene primers served as the basis for estimated nucleated cell counts. The table came from immunoSEQ multiplex PCR; TCRdb's copy has only in-frame clones and leaves some out. Clone size and the V and J calls come from that table; the DNA yielded D and trimming. The sample shows roughly 250,000 clones, 80% to 85% of them seen only once. The sequence came from a woman aged 40 to 50 who had recovered from COVID-19. Source material: peripheral blood.

CDR3 DNA: TGTGCCAGCAGTGAAGCGTTGGGGGGTTACTACGAGCAGTACTTC. This sequence encodes CASSEALGGYYEQYF. The chain links TRBV6-1 to TRBJ2-7; D may be TRBD2 (6 bases). CDR3 length equals 15 residues. Germline V gene sequence: CDR1 MNHNS, CDR2 SASEGT. The germline V and J ends were trimmed by 0 bases and 3 bases, with 12 bases remaining between them.